This TCR beta chain was sequenced during a study of beta chain features in type 1 diabetes. The CDR3 is 14 residues long. Germline values: CDR1 KGHSH, CDR2 LQKENI. After removal of 3 bases from V and 3 bases from J, the junction contained 4 bases not matched to a gene. Cells sorted by CD45RO/CCR7/CD25/CD127/CD95/CD27 comprised CD4+ naive, central memory, regulatory and stem cell-like memory cells. On this clone itself: Its antigen remains unidentified. Distinct nucleotide sequences in the sample also encode this CDR3.

Findings and caveats of the study: TCRB CDR3s were moderately but significantly shorter in Type 1 diabetes patients in all four CD4+ subsets.

The authors reverse transcribed all of the isolated RNA, so sequencing captured expressed TCRB transcripts. Libraries were prepared by immunoSEQ multiplex PCR; TCRdb keeps only in-frame clonotypes and omits some of them. There are some 280,000 clones in the sample; roughly an eighth occur only once, and under 0.02% lies in the top ten. The chain recombines TRBV18 with TRBJ1-2, with 7 nucleotides matching TRBD1. This receptor was obtained from a man younger than 40 with type 1 diabetes. Sequenced: naive CD4+ T cells from blood. CDR3 nucleotides: TGTGCCAGCTCACCGACTACAGGGGACTATGGCTACACCTTC. Protein product: CASSPTTGDYGYTF.